These 16 T cell receptor beta chains were sequenced from one sample in a study of PD-1 blockade in mismatch repair-deficient tumors. Profiled with immunoSEQ multiplex PCR; TCRdb holds only in-frame clones, not every one. The sample comprises more than 40,000 clones, approximately 84% of which are singletons, and about 8.3% rests with the top ten. Sequenced material: peripheral blood, taken 20 weeks after starting pembrolizumab. All receptors come from an adult with mismatch repair-deficient cancer.

For the CDR3, the DNA is TGTGCCAGCAGCTTTAAATTATCTGGAAACACCATATATTTT. Its protein product is CASSFKLSGNTIYF. This chain links TRBV11-2 with TRBJ1-3, with D uncertain. Trimming took 3 bases from V and 1 from J, leaving 7 bases between them. CDR1 SGHAT and CDR2 FQNNGV come from the germline V gene. The CDR3 is 14 amino acids.

This chain uses TRBV19 with TRBJ2-7; weak D call: TRBD2 (6 bases). The CDR3 has 15 residues. V was pared by 6 bases and J by 0 bases, with 15 bases between. Per germline, CDR1 LNHDA and CDR2 SQIVND (reference sequence). CDR3 amino acids: CASSLRDSSSYEQYF. CDR3 nucleotide sequence: TGTGCCAGTAGCCTCCGGGACTCCTCCTCCTACGAGCAGTACTTC. The full variable domain, completed using reference TRBV19 and TRBJ2-7, is DGGITQSPKYLFRKEGQNVTLSCEQNLNHDAMYWYRQDPGQGLRLIYYSQIVNDFQKGDIAEGYSVSREKKESFPLTVTSAQKNPTAFYLCASSLRDSSSYEQYFGPGTRLTVT.

The chain carries TRBV7-3 and TRBJ2-1; 7 bases match TRBD1. The CDR3 extends over 13 amino acids. CDR1 is SGHTA, CDR2 FQGTGA, per germline. With 2 bases clipped from V and 9 bases from J, the junction kept 4 bases outside the gene matches. The CDR3, as DNA: TGTGCCAGCAGCTTAGACAGGGTAGGTGAGCAGTTCTTC. Encoded protein: CASSLDRVGEQFF.

V is TRBV29-1 and J is TRBJ2-1, with TRBD2 as a possible D gene (7 bases). Per the germline V gene, CDR1 is SQVTM and CDR2 is ANQGSEA. The V gene lost 0 bases and the J gene lost 13 bases, with 28 bases spanning the gap. The CDR3 runs 17 residues. In DNA, the CDR3 is TGCAGCGTTGAAGATGGGTCGGGGGGCTTCGGGAGTTCGTCCCAGTTCTTC. Translation gives CSVEDGSGGFGSSSQFF.

As for this clone: One end of the junction is discordant with germline, which a read error may explain. The sample contains more than one DNA sequence encoding this CDR3. DNA for the CDR3: TGTGCCAGCAGCTCTGCTGACTCGGACACCGGGGAGTTGTTTTTT. It encodes CASSSADSDTGELFF. This chain uses TRBV11-3 with TRBJ2-2; either TRBD1 or TRBD2 may supply D (5 bases each). Germline assignment: CDR1 SGHNT and CDR2 YENEEA. CDR3 size: 15 residues.

The rearrangement links TRBV7-2 to TRBJ1-5, with unresolved D. The CDR3 is made up of 16 amino acids. V lost 5 bases and J lost 1, with 15 bases in between. Germline CDR1 reads SGHTA; CDR2 reads FQGNSA. CDR3 amino acids: CASSTMGIASNQPQHF. The CDR3 DNA reads TGTGCCAGCAGCACCATGGGTATAGCCAGCAATCAGCCCCAGCATTTT.

The rearrangement joins TRBV7-8 to TRBJ2-2; D unresolved. Germline CDR1 is SGHVS and CDR2 is FQNEAQ. Trimming shortened V by 4 bases and J by 1 base, and 7 bases separated the two germline ends. The CDR3 has 14 residues. The CDR3 here is CASSYRQNTGELFF. The CDR3 region has the DNA TGTGCCAGCAGCTACAGACAGAACACCGGGGAGCTGTTTTTT.

The chain is built from TRBV13 and TRBJ2-7; D gene uncertain. Trimming pared 0 bases from V and 3 bases from J, leaving 6 bases between. Germline CDR1 is PRHDT and CDR2 is FYEKMQ (reference sequence). The CDR3 is made up of 13 amino acids. CDR3 bases: TGTGCCAGCAGCTTAGGGAGGTACTACGAGCAGTACTTC. Translating it yields CASSLGRYYEQYF.

The V gene is TRBV18, the J gene TRBJ1-1; D might be TRBD1 (5 bases). Trimming shortened V by 3 bases and J by 5 bases, and 13 bases separated the two germline ends. Germline V gives CDR1 KGHSH, CDR2 LQKENI. The CDR3 spans 14 residues. The CDR3 protein is CASSPVSGRTEAFF. The DNA for the CDR3 is TGTGCCAGCTCACCTGTTTCAGGGCGGACTGAAGCTTTCTTT.

The sample holds one count of this clone. This chain connects TRBV29-1 to TRBJ1-2; D gene uncertain. The germline V gene has CDR1 SQVTM and CDR2 ANQGSEA. V was pared by 4 bases and J by 8 bases, with 17 bases between. CDR3 size: 13 residues. The CDR3 is CSVGVLGEAGYTF. DNA for the CDR3: TGCAGCGTTGGGGTGCTAGGCGAGGCAGGCTACACCTTC.

This chain uses TRBV5-1 with TRBJ2-5; 8 bases are a match to TRBD1. Trimming cost V 3 bases and J 2 bases; bases outside gene matches: 0. CDR1 and CDR2 (germline): SGHRS, YFSETQ. The CDR3 is 13 amino acids. CDR3 sequence (DNA): TGCGCCAGCAGCTGGGACAGGCAAGAGACCCAGTACTTC. The encoded protein is CASSWDRQETQYF. The full variable domain, with the rest looked up from reference TRBV5-1 and TRBJ2-5, is KAGVTQTPRYLIKTRGQQVTLSCSPISGHRSVSWYQQTPGQGLQFLFEYFSETQRNKGNFPGRFSGRQFSNSRSEMNVSTLELGDSALYLCASSWDRQETQYFGPGTRLLVL.

The chain recombines TRBV12-5 with TRBJ1-4; the D gene is possibly TRBD1 (6 bases). The ends were cut back, 6 bases at V and 8 bases at J, with 13 bases in the middle. The CDR3 is 13 residues long. Germline V CDR1 and CDR2: LGHNT, FRNRAP. As DNA, the CDR3 is TGTGCTAGTGGCCCCCCAGGGGACGAAAAACTGTTTTTT. As protein: CASGPPGDEKLFF.

The V gene is TRBV7-2, the J gene TRBJ1-1; D is possibly TRBD1 (6 bases). Trimming removed 5 bases from V and 6 bases from J, with 13 bases in between. The germline V gene has CDR1 SGHTA and CDR2 FQGNSA. The CDR3 covers 13 residues. The CDR3 is CASSPQGGSEAFF. The CDR3 region has the DNA TGTGCCAGCAGCCCACAGGGCGGGTCTGAAGCTTTCTTT.

The chain recombines TRBV19 with TRBJ2-7; tentatively, D is TRBD1 (6 bases). The CDR3 has 12 amino acids. The germline V and J ends were trimmed by 5 bases and 8 bases, with 13 bases remaining between them. Germline V CDR1 and CDR2: LNHDA, SQIVND (reference sequence). CDR3 region: CASSVNRDKQYF. DNA for the CDR3: TGTGCCAGTAGTGTAAACCGGGACAAGCAGTACTTC. Using reference TRBV19 and TRBJ2-7 for the parts outside the CDR3, the full variable domain is DGGITQSPKYLFRKEGQNVTLSCEQNLNHDAMYWYRQDPGQGLRLIYYSQIVNDFQKGDIAEGYSVSREKKESFPLTVTSAQKNPTAFYLCASSVNRDKQYFGPGTRLTVT.

The chain joins TRBV15 to TRBJ2-2; D uncertain. The CDR3 has 14 residues. Germline V gene lookup returns CDR1 LNHNV and CDR2 YYDKDF (reference sequence). Trimming took 0 bases from V and 4 from J, leaving 6 bases between them. The CDR3 is CATSRELATGELFF. The CDR3 DNA reads as TGTGCCACCAGCAGAGAACTCGCCACCGGGGAGCTGTTTTTT.

In the case of this clone: Different DNA sequences within this sample yield the same CDR3. The chain uses TRBV7-2 and TRBJ2-7; D might be TRBD1 or TRBD2, each matching 5 bases. This CDR3 is 15 amino acids long. From germline, CDR1 is SGHTA and CDR2 FQGNSA. Trimming shortened V by 0 bases and J by 0 bases, and 9 bases separated the two germline ends. The CDR3 region is CASSLAGTDSYEQYF. The CDR3 nucleotides read TGTGCCAGCAGCTTAGCCGGGACCGACTCCTACGAGCAGTACTTC.